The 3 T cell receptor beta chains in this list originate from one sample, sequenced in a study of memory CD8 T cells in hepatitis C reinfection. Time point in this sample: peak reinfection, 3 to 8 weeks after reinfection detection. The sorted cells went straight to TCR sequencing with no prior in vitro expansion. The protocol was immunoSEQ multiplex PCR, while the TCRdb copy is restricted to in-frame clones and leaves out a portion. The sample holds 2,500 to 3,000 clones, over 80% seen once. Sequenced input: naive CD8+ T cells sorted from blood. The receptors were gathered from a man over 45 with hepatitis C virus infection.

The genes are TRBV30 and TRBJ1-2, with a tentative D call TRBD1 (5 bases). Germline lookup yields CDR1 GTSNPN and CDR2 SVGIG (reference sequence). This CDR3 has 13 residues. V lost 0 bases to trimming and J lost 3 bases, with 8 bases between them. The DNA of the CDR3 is TGTGCCTGGAGTGTACAGGCGTACTATGGCTACACCTTC. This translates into CAWSVQAYYGYTF.

The CDR3 bases are TGTGCCAGCAGCCAGGGACAGGGTCTCTACGAGCAGTACTTC. Protein product: CASSQGQGLYEQYF. This chain connects TRBV7-9 to TRBJ2-7, with 9 bases that match TRBD1. Germline V CDR1 and CDR2: SEHNR, FQNEAQ (reference sequence). The CDR3 totals 14 residues. V dropped 5 bases and J dropped 3; count of bases not matched to a gene: 5.

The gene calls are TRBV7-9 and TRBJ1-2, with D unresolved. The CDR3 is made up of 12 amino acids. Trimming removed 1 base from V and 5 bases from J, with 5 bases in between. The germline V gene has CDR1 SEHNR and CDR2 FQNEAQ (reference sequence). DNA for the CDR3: TGTGCCAGCAGCTTAGGCCAGTATGGCTACACCTTC. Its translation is CASSLGQYGYTF.